One sample yielded the 2 T cell receptor beta chains listed below, sequenced in a study of T-cell memory formation after mild COVID-19. From the 5' RACE reads, TCRdb called clonotypes with MiXCR, one entry per CDR3 protein. The table includes fewer than 250,000 distinct CDR3 sequences, roughly a tenth detected once. Material: PBMCs or a T cell subset sorted from them (not recorded which). The receptors stem from a man aged 18 to 30 who had mild COVID-19 (a few samples of this study predate the infection). Cell type and time point are not known.

This chain links TRBV12-3 or TRBV12-4 with TRBJ1-1, with D unresolved. The V gene lost 6 bases and the J gene lost 2 bases, with 19 bases spanning the gap. This CDR3 has 16 amino acids. The CDR3, as DNA: TGTGCCAGCAGCTCACCCAGGAGGCAGCCCAACACTGAAGCTTTCTTT. Translated: CASSSPRRQPNTEAFF.

This rearrangement joins TRBV14 to TRBJ2-5, with 7 bases identical to TRBD2. In germline, CDR1 is SGHDN, CDR2 FVKESK. Trimming at V came to 2 bases and at J to 2 bases, leaving 5 bases not matched to a gene. The CDR3 spans 15 residues. The CDR3: CASSQTMGGQETQYF. The CDR3 DNA reads as TGTGCCAGCAGCCAAACCATGGGGGGGCAAGAGACCCAGTACTTC.